This entry lists 9 T cell receptor beta chains sequenced from one sample in a study of blood T cell repertoires in COVID-19. The protocol was immunoSEQ multiplex PCR, while the TCRdb copy is restricted to in-frame clones and leaves out a portion. This sample carries approximately 150,000 clones, more than 75% of them seen once, and the ten largest clones take about 6%. Sequenced sample: peripheral blood. All receptors derive from an elderly man with acute or convalescent COVID-19.

The J gene is TRBJ2-7, the V gene TRBV5-1; possible D gene TRBD2, 5 bases. Germline loops: CDR1 SGHRS, CDR2 YFSETQ. This CDR3 has 13 residues. Trimming took off 6 bases at V and 0 bases at J, with 10 bases between the two ends. CDR3 residues: CASNEGDSYEQYF. The CDR3 DNA reads TGCGCCAGCAACGAGGGAGACTCCTACGAGCAGTACTTC.

The chain joins TRBV6-1 to TRBJ2-7; 7 nucleotides agree with TRBD2. Germline V CDR1 and CDR2: MNHNS, SASEGT. This CDR3 region has 15 residues. Unmatched junction bases numbered 9, after V lost 1 base and J lost 6 bases. The CDR3 DNA reads TGTGCCAGCAGTGAAGAAGCGGGGTTCCTGGGCGAGCAGTACTTC. This translates into CASSEEAGFLGEQYF.

V gene TRBV27 combines with J gene TRBJ1-6, with 7 bases matching TRBD1. The CDR3 consists of 14 residues. Germline-derived CDR1 and CDR2 are MNHEY and SMNVEV (reference sequence). V dropped 7 bases and J dropped 4; count of bases not matched to a gene: 4. The CDR3 DNA follows: TGTGCCAGCAAAGACAGGGAGTATAATTCACCCCTCCACTTT. It yields the protein CASKDREYNSPLHF.

V and J are TRBV2 and TRBJ1-1, with a tentative D call TRBD1 (5 bases). Germline lookup yields CDR1 SNHLY and CDR2 FYNNEI. Deletions cut 4 bases from V and 4 bases from J, with 10 bases between. The CDR3 totals 13 residues. The CDR3 sequence: CASSVLQATEAFF. In nucleotides, the CDR3 is TGTGCCAGCAGTGTATTACAGGCCACTGAAGCTTTCTTT.

CDR3 nucleotide sequence: TGTGCCACCAGTGATACCCGGCGGGGGACTGAAGCTTTCTTT. As protein: CATSDTRRGTEAFF. The V call is TRBV24-1, the J call TRBJ1-1, with D maybe TRBD1 (5 bases). Trimming pared 3 bases from V and 5 bases from J, leaving 12 bases between. The CDR3 has 14 residues. Germline V lookup: CDR1 KGHDR, CDR2 SFDVKD.

The chain has TRBV4-2 and TRBJ2-2, with 10 bases lining up with TRBD2. Germline CDR1 LGHNA, CDR2 YNFKEQ. This CDR3 contains 15 residues. The junction had 5 bases not matched to a gene; V was cut back by 4 bases and J by 6 bases. CDR3 in DNA: TGTGCCAGCAGCCCACTAGCGGGAATCTCCGGGGAGCTGTTTTTT. It is translated as CASSPLAGISGELFF.

The J gene is TRBJ2-7, the V gene TRBV7-9; TRBD2 agrees at 11 bases. V lost 5 bases to trimming and J lost 2 bases; unmatched junction nucleotides: 5. This CDR3 comprises 15 residues. The germline V gene encodes CDR1 SEHNR and CDR2 FQNEAQ (reference sequence). The CDR3 DNA follows: TGTGCCAGCAGCCGCATGGGACTAGCGGCCTACGAGCAGTACTTC. This sequence encodes CASSRMGLAAYEQYF.

Notes on this clone: Possible read error: a much larger clone is one base away. The genes are TRBV28 and TRBJ2-7; 9 bases map to TRBD1. CDR3 length: 14 residues. Germline CDR1 MDHEN, CDR2 SYDVKM. V lost 6 bases, J lost 2 bases, and 5 bases stayed unmatched. The CDR3 DNA reads TGTGCCAGCAGACCCGGGACAGGGCCCTACGAGCAGTACTTC. Its translation is CASRPGTGPYEQYF.

The V and J genes are TRBV7-2 and TRBJ2-5, with D tentatively TRBD2 (7 bases). This CDR3 is 14 amino acids long. CDR1 and CDR2 from the germline V gene are SGHTA and FQGNSA. Trimming took 5 bases from V and 7 from J, leaving 17 bases between them. CDR3 residues: CASSDTRGRGTQYF. The CDR3 DNA reads as TGTGCCAGCAGCGACACGAGGGGGAGGGGGACCCAGTACTTC.